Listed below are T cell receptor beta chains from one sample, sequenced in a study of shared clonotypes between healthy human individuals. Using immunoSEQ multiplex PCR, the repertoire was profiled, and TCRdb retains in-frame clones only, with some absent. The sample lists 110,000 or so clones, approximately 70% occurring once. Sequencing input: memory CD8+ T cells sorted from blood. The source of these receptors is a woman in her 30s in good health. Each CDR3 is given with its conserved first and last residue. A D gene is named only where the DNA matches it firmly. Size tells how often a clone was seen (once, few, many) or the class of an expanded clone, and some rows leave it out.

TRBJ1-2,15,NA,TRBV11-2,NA,TGTGCCAGCAGCCCTACAGGGATTCCGAACTATGGCTACACCTTC,CASSPTGIPNYGYTF
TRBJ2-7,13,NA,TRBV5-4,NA,TGTGCCAGCAGTTCCGGACTTCTCGGGGAGCAGTACTTC,CASSSGLLGEQYF
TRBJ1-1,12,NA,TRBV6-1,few,TGTGCCAGCAGTGTCGCGGAGACTGAAGCTTTCTTT,CASSVAETEAFF
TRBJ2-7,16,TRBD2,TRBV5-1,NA,TGCGCCAGCAGCTCAGACTCCGCGACTAGCGGATACGAGCAGTACTTC,CASSSDSATSGYEQYF
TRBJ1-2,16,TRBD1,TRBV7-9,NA,TGTGCCAGCGGGGGACAGCATCCCCCCCTTAACTATGGCTACACCTTC,CASGGQHPPLNYGYTF
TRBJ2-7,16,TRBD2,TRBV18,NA,TGTGCCAGCTCTACGGGACTAGCGGGTTTCTCCTACGAGCAGTACTTC,CASSTGLAGFSYEQYF
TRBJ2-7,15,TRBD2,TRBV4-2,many,TGTGCCAGCAGCCAAGGGGAGGGCAGCTCCTACGAGCAGTACTTC,CASSQGEGSSYEQYF
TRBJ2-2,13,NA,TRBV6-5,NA,TGTGCCAGCAGCACAGATGCCACCGGGGAGCTGTTTTTT,CASSTDATGELFF
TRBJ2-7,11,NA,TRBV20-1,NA,TGCAGTGCTAGAAGCCCTTACGAGCAGTACTTC,CSARSPYEQYF
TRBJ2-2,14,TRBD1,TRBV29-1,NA,TGCAGCGTTGAGCAGGGGGCTGCCATCGGGGAGCTGTTTTTT,CSVEQGAAIGELFF
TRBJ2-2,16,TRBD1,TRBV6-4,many,TGTGCCAGCAGTGACTCGGGACAGGGCGACACCGGGGAGCTGTTTTTT,CASSDSGQGDTGELFF
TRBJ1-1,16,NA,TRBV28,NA,TGTGCCAGCAGTTCCGACCCGCCTCCTGCGGGCACTGAAGCTTTCTTT,CASSSDPPPAGTEAFF
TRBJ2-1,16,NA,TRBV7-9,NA,TGTGCCAGCAGCCCGAGAGGGGGGAGCCGTTACAATGAGCAGTTCTTC,CASSPRGGSRYNEQFF
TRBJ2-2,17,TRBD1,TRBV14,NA,TGTGCCAGCAGCCCCGGAAGTGGTCAGGGGGCTACCGGGGAGCTGTTTTTT,CASSPGSGQGATGELFF
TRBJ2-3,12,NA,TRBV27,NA,TGTGCCAGCAGTTCCCTCTTGGATACGCAGTATTTT,CASSSLLDTQYF
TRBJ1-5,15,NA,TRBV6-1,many,TGTGCCAGCAGTGAGCGACTCGAGGGCAATCAGCCCCAGCATTTT,CASSERLEGNQPQHF
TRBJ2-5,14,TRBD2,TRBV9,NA,TGTGCCAGCAACCCTAGCGGGACTCAAGAGACCCAGTACTTC,CASNPSGTQETQYF
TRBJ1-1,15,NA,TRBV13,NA,TGTGCCAGCAGCTCCAGCGGGTTAATGAACACTGAAGCTTTCTTT,CASSSSGLMNTEAFF
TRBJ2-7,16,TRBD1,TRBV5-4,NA,TGTGCCAGCAGCTTGGACCCCGGGACAGGATCCTACGAGCAGTACTTC,CASSLDPGTGSYEQYF
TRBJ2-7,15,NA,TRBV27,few,TGTGCCAGCAGTCCTCCCGACAGGCCGTTCTACGAGCAGTACTTC,CASSPPDRPFYEQYF
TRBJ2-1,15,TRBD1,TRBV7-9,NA,TGTGCCAGCAGCTTTTCGGACAGGGGGTCCAATGAGCAGTTCTTC,CASSFSDRGSNEQFF
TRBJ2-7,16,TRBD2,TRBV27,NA,TGTGCCAGCAGTCCGACGTGGAGCGGGAGGGCCTACGAGCAGTACTTC,CASSPTWSGRAYEQYF
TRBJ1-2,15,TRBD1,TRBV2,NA,TGTGCCAGCAAGGTGGCAGGGGGCGACTACTATGGCTACACCTTC,CASKVAGGDYYGYTF
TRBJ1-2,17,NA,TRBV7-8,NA,TGTGCCAGCAGCTCACATTTCGGAGAGGAGTCTAACTATGGCTACACCTTC,CASSSHFGEESNYGYTF
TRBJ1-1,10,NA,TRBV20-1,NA,TGCAGTGCTAGCGGACACGAAGCTTTCTTT,CSASGHEAFF
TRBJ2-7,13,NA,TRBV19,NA,TGTGCCAGCAGCCGTCGACTGAGTGCGGAGCAGTACTTC,CASSRRLSAEQYF
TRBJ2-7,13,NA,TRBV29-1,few,TGCAGCGTTTCGTCCGGGGAGCACTACGAGCAGTACTTC,CSVSSGEHYEQYF
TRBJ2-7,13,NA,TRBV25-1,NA,TGTGCCAGCAGCCCTTCCCTCGCCTACGAGCAGTACTTC,CASSPSLAYEQYF
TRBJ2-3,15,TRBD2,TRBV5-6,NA,TGTGCCAGCAGCCGACTAGCGGGAGTGCAGGATACGCAGTATTTT,CASSRLAGVQDTQYF
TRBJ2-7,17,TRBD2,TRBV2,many,TGTGCCAGCAAGGGGACTAGCGGGATATACGGAGGTTACGAGCAGTACTTC,CASKGTSGIYGGYEQYF
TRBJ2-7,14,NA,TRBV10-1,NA,TGCGCCAGCAGTGACGGGCCCGAGGTGGACGAGCAGTACTTC,CASSDGPEVDEQYF
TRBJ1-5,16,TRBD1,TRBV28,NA,TGTGCCAGCAGTTTGGGGACAGGGGTACTCAATCAGCCCCAGCATTTT,CASSLGTGVLNQPQHF
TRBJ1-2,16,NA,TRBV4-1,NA,TGCGCCAGCAGCCAAGTCCCCAGGGAGTGGGCCTATGGCTACACCTTC,CASSQVPREWAYGYTF
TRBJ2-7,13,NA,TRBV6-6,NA,TGTGCCAGCAGTTCCGGACTTCTTGGCGAGCAGTACTTC,CASSSGLLGEQYF
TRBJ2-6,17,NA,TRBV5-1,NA,TGCGCCAGCAGCTTGGGCCCTTTTGAATCTGGGGCCAACGTCCTGACTTTC,CASSLGPFESGANVLTF
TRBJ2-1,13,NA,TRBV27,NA,TGTGCCAGCTCGGACGCTCAAGGGCCTGAGCAGTTCTTC,CASSDAQGPEQFF
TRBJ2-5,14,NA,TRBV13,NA,TGTGCCAGCAGCGCTACTAGTAGTCAAGGGGAGCAGTACTTC,CASSATSSQGEQYF
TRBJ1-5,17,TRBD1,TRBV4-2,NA,TGTGCCAGCAGCTTCCTGCCGGGACAGGGGGCCAATCAGCCCCAGCATTTT,CASSFLPGQGANQPQHF
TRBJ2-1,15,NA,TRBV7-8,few,TGTGCCAGCAGCCCGGCGAACGGAGGGGGACCCGAGCAGTTCTTC,CASSPANGGGPEQFF
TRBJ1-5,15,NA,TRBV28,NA,TGTGCCAGCAGCCGGACAGTATATAGCAATCAGCCCCAGCATTTT,CASSRTVYSNQPQHF
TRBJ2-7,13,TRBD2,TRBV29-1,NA,TGCAGCGTTGAAGATAGCGGGAACAACGAGCAGTACTTC,CSVEDSGNNEQYF
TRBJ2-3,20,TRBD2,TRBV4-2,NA,TGTGCCAGCAGCCAGCCTGAGACTAGCATACCCCTGATACCCACAGATACGCAGTATTTT,CASSQPETSIPLIPTDTQYF
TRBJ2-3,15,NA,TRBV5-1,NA,TGCGCCAGCAGCTTGGAAGGCAGGGTGACAGATACGCAGTATTTT,CASSLEGRVTDTQYF
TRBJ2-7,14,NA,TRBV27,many,TGTGCCAGCAGTCTAACCGTAAGCGGCTACGAGCAGTACTTC,CASSLTVSGYEQYF
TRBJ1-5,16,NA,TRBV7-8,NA,TGTGCCAGCAGCCCCCGATGGACGGGTAGCAATCAGCCCCAGCATTTT,CASSPRWTGSNQPQHF